What follows describes a single T cell receptor beta chain. The table came from immunoSEQ multiplex PCR; TCRdb's copy has only in-frame clones and leaves some out. This table has about 80,000 clones, 80% to 90% appearing once. The CDR3 totals 14 residues. Trimming cost V 6 bases and J 6 bases, with 16 bases left between them. Per the germline V gene, CDR1 is SNHLY and CDR2 is FYNNEI. These data come from a study of OX40 agonist ivuxolimab in advanced cancers. The genes are TRBV2 and TRBJ2-3; the D gene is possibly TRBD2 (7 bases). The TCR was taken from an adult with an advanced solid tumor such as melanoma, head and neck, liver or kidney cancer. Specimen: CD4+ or CD8+ T cells sorted from blood, collected in a trial of the OX40 agonist ivuxolimab. The CDR3 sequence: CASRAPRGADTQYF. Written as DNA, the CDR3 is TGTGCCAGCAGGGCCCCCCGGGGGGCGGATACGCAGTATTTT.